Given below is one T cell receptor beta chain in context. No cognate antigen has been identified for it. Base qualities are not at hand, and no much larger clone is one base apart. V is reduced by 0 bases and J by 10 bases, leaving a spacing of 10 bases between them. Taken from cysteine to phenylalanine, the CDR3 has 14 residues. CDR3 DNA is the only sequence kept; it has 42 bases, read in frame from the first base. CDR1 and CDR2 (MNHEY, SVGAGI) derive from the germline V gene. The data stem from a study of vaccination effects on CD4 cells after COVID-19 (dated by TCRdb to between 2021 and 2022). Study-level background: Two doses of either the BNT162b2 or the mRNA-1273 mRNA SARS-CoV-2 vaccine were administered to participants. SARS-CoV-2 spike-specific CD4+ TCR repertoires were compared before and after mRNA vaccination in COVID-19 convalescent patients and in infection-naive vaccine recipients. Altogether, some 10 COVID-19 convalescent patients and several SARS-CoV-2-naive healthy vaccine recipients made up the full study. In the study, cultures from other donors were sequenced using the Oncomine TCR Beta short-read assay on an Illumina iSeq 100. Findings and caveats that apply to the study as a whole: At late post-vaccination timepoints, both infection-induced and vaccine-induced clones showed marked clonal contraction, consistent with waning T cell responses. In healthy vaccine recipients, vaccine-induced clones were almost all SARS-CoV-2 mono-reactive, with only 1 of 255 cross-reactive with common cold coronaviruses. Only a small number of convalescent patients were included, and no early post-infection timepoints were available, which limited the study.

To identify antigen-specific CD4+ T cell clonotypes by their expansion, the ViraFEST assay first stimulated PBMC with viral peptide pools and then applied TCR sequencing. After around ten days of culture, CD4+ T cells were isolated with the EasySep CD4+ T cell isolation kit. None of the healthy vaccine recipients had a prior SARS-CoV-2 infection, which was confirmed by nucleocapsid antibody tests that came back negative both before and after vaccination. Each well held two million PBMC cultured in IMDM containing around 5.1% human AB serum, about 10 IU/ml IL-2 and gentamicin, along with about 10 ug/ml peptides. On days 3 and 7, half of the culture medium was replaced with fresh IL-2-containing medium. Unless noted otherwise, every peptide stimulation condition was cultured in triplicate wells. PBMC were separated from whole blood using Ficoll-Paque Plus gradient centrifugation and were then either cryopreserved at -140C or used fresh. The spike proteins of SARS-CoV-2 and of the common cold coronaviruses HCoV-NL63, HCoV-OC43 and HCoV-229E were spanned by overlapping peptide pools. The QIAamp micro DNA kit was used to extract genomic DNA from the cultured CD4+ T cells.

Library creation used the immunoSEQ multiplex PCR assay. DNA from the cultured, isolated CD4+ T cells was subjected to TCR beta CDR3 sequencing. From the authors' description of their analysis: Non-productive TCR sequences were removed, reads were trimmed to the CDR3 region, and CDR3s of at least 7 amino acids were retained. Antigen-specific clonotypes were identified using the MANAFEST web app by comparison of expansion in peptide wells against reference cultures. Positive clones required FDR<0.05 expansion versus reference and all other wells, odds ratio above 5, and frequency above 0.1% in two replicate wells. Clonotypes significantly expanded in SARS-CoV-2 spike wells and in at least one common cold coronavirus spike condition were defined as cross-reactive. Levenshtein distance calculated with the stringdist R package was used to assess CDR3 similarity, and unrooted trees were constructed with ape in R 3.6.1. As stored in TCRdb, this immuneACCESS dataset retains in-frame rearrangements with V and J assigned. A fraction of the clones does not appear; measured against another copy, unresolved V genes explain less than half of the discrepancy, and the remainder lacks a known reason. For V, J and clone size, that table is used; D and trimming come from the DNA. This sample gives tens of thousands of clones in total; around 69% of them show up just once. The top ten clonotypes cover 2.8% of the sample.

Source: CD4+ T cells from PBMCs cultured with HCoV-NL63 spike peptides, taken before COVID-19 vaccination. The cell subset or site label on this specimen signifies: HCoV-NL63 spike overlapping peptide pool stimulation. The TCR sequence derives from a human donor who received a COVID-19 vaccine. The V and J segments used are TRBV6-5 and TRBJ1-6, with the D gene not clear enough to name. The bases are TGTGCCAGCAGTTACTCTCCTAGGATGTCACCCCTCCACTTT. Its translation is CASSYSPRMSPLHF.